Described below is a single TCR beta chain sequence and its context. Its antigen is not identified. A much more abundant neighbour one base away suggests this may be a read error. Because the CDR3 is missing its conserved closing phenylalanine or tryptophan, this is likely a read error. This sample is drawn from a study of blood T cells in healthy people across ages. Study findings and constraints: Estimates based on one million T cells were treated as lower bounds. Across the age range, TCR beta diversity per million T cells fell in a roughly linear way.

Next came a second PCR, run for 7 to 11 cycles, which used a sample-barcoded 5' primer along with a J-beta primer mix. A tag from a template-switch adaptor with 12 random nucleotides marked each cDNA molecule. Per-sample output comprised a minimum of 3 million paired-end reads containing CDR3. TCRdb redid the calling of the 5' RACE reads with MiXCR, one entry per CDR3 protein. The repertoire includes about 680,000 distinct CDR3 sequences, approximately 50% of them detected once, and under 35% sits in the top ten. The clonotype originates from a woman aged 60-75 years in good health. Input material: blood.

CDR3 sequence: CASSDRTSGGREQFL. The CDR3 DNA is TGTGCCAGCAGTGATCGTACTAGCGGGGGGAGGGAGCAGTTCTTG. The J gene is TRBJ2-1, the V gene TRBV2; 12 nucleotides agree with TRBD2. Unmatched junction bases numbered 7, after V lost 3 bases and J lost 10 bases. The CDR3 is 15 residues long. Germline V gene data show CDR1 as SNHLY and CDR2 as FYNNEI.